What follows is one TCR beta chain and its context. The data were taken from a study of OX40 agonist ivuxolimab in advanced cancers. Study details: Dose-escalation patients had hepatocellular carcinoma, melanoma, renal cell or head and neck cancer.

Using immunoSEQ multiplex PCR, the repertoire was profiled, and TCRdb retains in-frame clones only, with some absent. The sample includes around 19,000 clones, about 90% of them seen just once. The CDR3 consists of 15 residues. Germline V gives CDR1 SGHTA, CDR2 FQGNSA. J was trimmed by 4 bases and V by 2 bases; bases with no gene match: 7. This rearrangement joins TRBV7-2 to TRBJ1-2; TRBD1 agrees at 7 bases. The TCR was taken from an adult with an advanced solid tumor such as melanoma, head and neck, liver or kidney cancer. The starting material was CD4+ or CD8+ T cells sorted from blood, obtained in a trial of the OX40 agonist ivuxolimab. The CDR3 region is CASSLTAGGGYGYTF. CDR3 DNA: TGTGCCAGCAGCTTAACGGCAGGGGGAGGCTATGGCTACACCTTC.